The TCR beta chain under discussion was sequenced for a study of control samples from healthy donors and cancer patients (dated by TCRdb to 2018 to 2020). Note on this clone: Its antigen is currently not known. There are no base qualities to consult, and no much larger clone falls within one base.

Reading from cysteine to phenylalanine, the CDR3 counts 15 amino acids. Just the 45-base CDR3 DNA is kept, in frame starting at base 1. V gives up 4 bases and J gives up 0 bases, and the segment between their germline ends measures 13 bases. Based on the germline V gene, the CDR1 and CDR2 sequences are MDHEN and SYDVKM. The library was obtained by the immunoSEQ multiplex PCR assay. TCRdb re-hosts the immuneACCESS table, in-frame sequences only. Its copies lack some clones; in the studies checked, an unresolved V gene accounts for under half of them, and the cause for the rest is not known. The sample records about 170,000 clones, 91% of which are singletons. The ten largest clonotypes hold roughly 1.6% of the sample.

This sequence uses TRBV28 and TRBJ2-7; TRBD2 is possibly the D segment (6 matching bases). This receptor was obtained from a woman in her thirties in good health. The sample comprised blood. The DNA is TGTGCCAGCAGTTCGTGGGACTCCCACTCCTACGAGCAGTACTTC. This codes for CASSSWDSHSYEQYF.